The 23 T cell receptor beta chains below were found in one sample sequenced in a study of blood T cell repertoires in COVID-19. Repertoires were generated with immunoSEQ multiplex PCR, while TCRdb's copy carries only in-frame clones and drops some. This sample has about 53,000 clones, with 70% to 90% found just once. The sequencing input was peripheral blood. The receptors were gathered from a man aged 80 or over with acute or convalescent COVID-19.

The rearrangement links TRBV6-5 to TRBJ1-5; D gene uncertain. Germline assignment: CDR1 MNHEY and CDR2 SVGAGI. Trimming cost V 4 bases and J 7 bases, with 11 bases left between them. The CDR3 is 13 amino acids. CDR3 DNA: TGTGCCAGCAGTTCCTCTTCTTCCCAGCCCCAGCATTTT. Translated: CASSSSSSQPQHF.

The CDR3: CASSPPGGYGYTF. The CDR3 DNA follows: TGTGCCAGCAGTCCCCCAGGGGGCTATGGCTACACCTTC. The chain employs TRBV27 and TRBJ1-2; 7 nucleotides match TRBD1. This CDR3 has 13 residues. Germline V gene lookup returns CDR1 MNHEY and CDR2 SMNVEV (reference sequence). V was pared by 5 bases and J by 4 bases, with 4 bases of the junction left unmatched.

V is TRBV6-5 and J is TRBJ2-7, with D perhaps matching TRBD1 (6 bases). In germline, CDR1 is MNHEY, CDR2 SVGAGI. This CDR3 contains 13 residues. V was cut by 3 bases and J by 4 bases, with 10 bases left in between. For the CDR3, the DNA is TGTGCCAGCAGTTATCAAACAGGGTACGAGCAGTACTTC. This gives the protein CASSYQTGYEQYF.

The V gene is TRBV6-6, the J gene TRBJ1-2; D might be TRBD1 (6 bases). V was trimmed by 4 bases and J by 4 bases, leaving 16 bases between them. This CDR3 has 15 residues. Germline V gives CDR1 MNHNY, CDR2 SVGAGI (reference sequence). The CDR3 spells CASSLGAYDSYGYTF. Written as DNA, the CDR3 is TGTGCCAGCAGTTTGGGGGCCTACGATAGCTATGGCTACACCTTC.

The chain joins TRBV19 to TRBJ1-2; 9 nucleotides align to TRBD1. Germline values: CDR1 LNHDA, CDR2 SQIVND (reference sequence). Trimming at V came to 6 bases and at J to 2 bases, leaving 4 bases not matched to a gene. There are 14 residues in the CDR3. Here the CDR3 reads CASSQQGANYGYTF. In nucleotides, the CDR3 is TGTGCCAGTAGCCAACAGGGGGCAAACTATGGCTACACCTTC.

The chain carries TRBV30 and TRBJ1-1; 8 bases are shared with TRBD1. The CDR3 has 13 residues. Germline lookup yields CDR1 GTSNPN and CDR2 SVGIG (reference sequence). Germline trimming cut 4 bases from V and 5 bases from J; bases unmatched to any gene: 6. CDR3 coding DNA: TGTGCCTGGATCTCCCAGGGGGCAACTGAAGCTTTCTTT. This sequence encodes CAWISQGATEAFF.

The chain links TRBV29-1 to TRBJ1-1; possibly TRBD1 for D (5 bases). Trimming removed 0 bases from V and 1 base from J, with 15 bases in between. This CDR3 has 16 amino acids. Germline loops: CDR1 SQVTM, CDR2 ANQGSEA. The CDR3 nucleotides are TGCAGCGTTGAAGATCTGAGGTGGGGGGGGAACACTGAAGCTTTCTTT. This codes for CSVEDLRWGGNTEAFF. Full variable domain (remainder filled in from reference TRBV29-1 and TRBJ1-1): SAVISQKPSRDICQRGTSLTIQCQVDSQVTMMFWYRQQPGQSLTLIATANQGSEATYESGFVIDKFPISRPNLTFSTLTVSNMSPEDSSIYLCSVEDLRWGGNTEAFFGQGTRLTVV.

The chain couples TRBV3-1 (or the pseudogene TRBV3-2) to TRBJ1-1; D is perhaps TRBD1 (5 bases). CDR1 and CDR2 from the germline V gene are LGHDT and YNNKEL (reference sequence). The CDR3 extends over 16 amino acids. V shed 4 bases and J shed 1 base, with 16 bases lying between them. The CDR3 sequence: CASSPPGRRRNTEAFF. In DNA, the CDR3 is TGTGCCAGCAGCCCCCCAGGGCGCCGAAGGAACACTGAAGCTTTCTTT.

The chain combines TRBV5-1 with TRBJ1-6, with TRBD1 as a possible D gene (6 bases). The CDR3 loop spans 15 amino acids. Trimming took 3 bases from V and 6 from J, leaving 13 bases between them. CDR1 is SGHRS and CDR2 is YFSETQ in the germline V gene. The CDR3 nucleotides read TGCGCCAGCAGCTATGATGCAGGGGTTAATTCACCCCTCCACTTT. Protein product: CASSYDAGVNSPLHF.

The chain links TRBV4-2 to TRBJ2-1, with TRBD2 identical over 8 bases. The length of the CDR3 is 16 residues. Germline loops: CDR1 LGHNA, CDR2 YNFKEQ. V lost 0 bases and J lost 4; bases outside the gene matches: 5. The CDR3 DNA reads TGTGCCAGCAGCCAAGATCGAGCTAGCGGGTACAATGAGCAGTTCTTC. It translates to CASSQDRASGYNEQFF.

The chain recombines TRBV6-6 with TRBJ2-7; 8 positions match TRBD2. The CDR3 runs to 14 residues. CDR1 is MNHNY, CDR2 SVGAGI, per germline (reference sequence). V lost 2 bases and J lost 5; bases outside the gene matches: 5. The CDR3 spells CASSYGGGRNEQYF. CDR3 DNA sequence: TGTGCCAGCAGTTACGGCGGGGGGAGGAACGAGCAGTACTTC.

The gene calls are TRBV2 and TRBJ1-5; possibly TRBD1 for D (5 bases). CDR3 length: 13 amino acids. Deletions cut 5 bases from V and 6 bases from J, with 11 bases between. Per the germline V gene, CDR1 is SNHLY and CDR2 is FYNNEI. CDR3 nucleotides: TGTGCCAGCAGTTATCAGGGAGGTCAGCCCCAGCATTTT. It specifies CASSYQGGQPQHF.

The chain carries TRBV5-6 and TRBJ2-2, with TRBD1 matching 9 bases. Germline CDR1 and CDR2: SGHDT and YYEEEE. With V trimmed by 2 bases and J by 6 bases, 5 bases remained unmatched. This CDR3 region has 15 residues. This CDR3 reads CASSFGTGSPGELFF. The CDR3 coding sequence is TGTGCCAGCAGCTTCGGGACAGGGAGCCCCGGGGAGCTGTTTTTT.

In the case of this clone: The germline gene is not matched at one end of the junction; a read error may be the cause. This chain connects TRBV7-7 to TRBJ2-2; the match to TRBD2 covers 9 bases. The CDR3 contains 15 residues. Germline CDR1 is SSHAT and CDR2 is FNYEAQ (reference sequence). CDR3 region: CASSRSGGSTGELFF. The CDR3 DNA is TGTGCTAGCAGTCGTAGCGGGGGATCCACCGGGGAGCTGTTTTTT.

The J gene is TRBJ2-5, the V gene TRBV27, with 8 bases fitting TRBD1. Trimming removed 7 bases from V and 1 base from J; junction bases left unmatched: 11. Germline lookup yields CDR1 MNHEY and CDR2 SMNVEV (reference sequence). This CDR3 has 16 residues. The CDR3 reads CASKEGRTGSQETQYF. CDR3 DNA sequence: TGTGCCAGCAAAGAGGGGCGGACAGGGAGCCAAGAGACCCAGTACTTC.

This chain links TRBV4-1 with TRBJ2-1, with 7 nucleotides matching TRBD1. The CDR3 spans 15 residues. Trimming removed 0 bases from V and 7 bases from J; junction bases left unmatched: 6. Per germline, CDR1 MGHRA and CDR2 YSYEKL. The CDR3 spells CASSQDPTGVNEQFF. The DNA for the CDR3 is TGCGCCAGCAGCCAAGATCCAACAGGGGTGAATGAGCAGTTCTTC.

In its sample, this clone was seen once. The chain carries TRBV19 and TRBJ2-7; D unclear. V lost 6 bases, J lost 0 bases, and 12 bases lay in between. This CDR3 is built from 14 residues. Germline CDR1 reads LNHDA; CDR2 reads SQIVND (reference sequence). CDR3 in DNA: TGTGCCAGTAGCCATCGCCGGTTCTCCTACGAGCAGTACTTC. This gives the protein CASSHRRFSYEQYF.

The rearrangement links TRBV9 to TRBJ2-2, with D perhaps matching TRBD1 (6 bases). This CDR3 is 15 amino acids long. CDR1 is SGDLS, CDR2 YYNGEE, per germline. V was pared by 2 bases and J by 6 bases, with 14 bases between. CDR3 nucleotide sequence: TGTGCCAGCAGCGTGGACAGAGCCTTCGCCGGGGAGCTGTTTTTT. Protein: CASSVDRAFAGELFF.

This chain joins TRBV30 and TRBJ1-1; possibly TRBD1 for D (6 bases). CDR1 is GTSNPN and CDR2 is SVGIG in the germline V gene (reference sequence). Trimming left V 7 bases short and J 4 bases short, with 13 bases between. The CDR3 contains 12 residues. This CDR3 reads CASARGSTEAFF. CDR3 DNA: TGTGCCTCCGCCAGGGGAAGCACTGAAGCTTTCTTT.

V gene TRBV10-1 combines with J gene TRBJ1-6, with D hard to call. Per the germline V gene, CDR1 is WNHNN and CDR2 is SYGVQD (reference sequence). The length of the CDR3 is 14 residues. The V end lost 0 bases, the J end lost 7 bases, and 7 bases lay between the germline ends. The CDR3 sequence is CASSESIQNSPLHF. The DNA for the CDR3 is TGCGCCAGCAGTGAGTCGATACAGAATTCACCCCTCCACTTT.

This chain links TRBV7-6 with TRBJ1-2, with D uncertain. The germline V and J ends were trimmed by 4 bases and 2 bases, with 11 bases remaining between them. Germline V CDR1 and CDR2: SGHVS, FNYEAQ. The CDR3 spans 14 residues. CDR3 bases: TGTGCCAGCAGCTCCCAGGCAGGCAACTATGGCTACACCTTC. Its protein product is CASSSQAGNYGYTF.

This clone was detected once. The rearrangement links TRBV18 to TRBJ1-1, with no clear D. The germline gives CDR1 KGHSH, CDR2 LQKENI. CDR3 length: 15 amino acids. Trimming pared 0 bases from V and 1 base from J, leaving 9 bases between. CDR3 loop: CASSPPGRQNTEAFF. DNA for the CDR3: TGTGCCAGCTCACCACCCGGCAGACAGAACACTGAAGCTTTCTTT. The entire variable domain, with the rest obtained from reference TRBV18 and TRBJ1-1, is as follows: NAGVMQNPRHLVRRRGQEARLRCSPMKGHSHVYWYRQLPEEGLKFMVYLQKENIIDESGMPKERFSAEFPKEGPSILRIQQVVRGDSAAYFCASSPPGRQNTEAFFGQGTRLTVV.

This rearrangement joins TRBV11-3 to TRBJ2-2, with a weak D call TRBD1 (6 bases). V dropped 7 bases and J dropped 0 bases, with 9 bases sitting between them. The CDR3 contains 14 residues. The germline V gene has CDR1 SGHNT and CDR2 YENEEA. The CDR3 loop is CASTQGPNTGELFF. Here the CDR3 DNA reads TGTGCCAGCACCCAGGGGCCGAACACCGGGGAGCTGTTTTTT.